This entry describes one TCR beta chain. This sample is drawn from a study of blood T cell repertoires in COVID-19. This table comes from immunoSEQ multiplex PCR, and its TCRdb copy is limited to in-frame clones, with some not included. Of roughly 300,000 clones in the sample, 80% to 90% were seen once. The CDR3 is 14 amino acids. The germline V gene has CDR1 SQVTM and CDR2 ANQGSEA. Trimming removed 4 bases from V and 14 bases from J; junction bases left unmatched: 18. All enrollees were about 18 to 90 years old and from approximately 25 US areas. The chain is built from TRBV29-1 and TRBJ1-1; 8 nucleotides line up with TRBD1. The sequenced material came from PBMCs or T cells enriched from blood (not recorded which). This receptor was obtained from a woman in her 40s with acute COVID-19. Written as DNA, the CDR3 is TGCAGCGTTGCTAAGGCTGTCCCGGGACAGGCGCGGTTCTTT. It encodes CSVAKAVPGQARFF.